This T cell receptor beta chain was recovered during a study of blood T cell repertoires in COVID-19. Overall study context: The analysed material was cDNA or gDNA that came from T cells, B-cell-depleted T cells, or PBMCs.

In the study's own analysis: Reference gene primer amplification yielded estimated nucleated cell counts. The table came from immunoSEQ multiplex PCR; TCRdb's copy has only in-frame clones and leaves some out. The V and J calls and the clone size are those of that table, but D and trimming were determined from the DNA. The table records under 50,000 clones, around 90% of them present only once. Germline V CDR1 and CDR2: MNHEY, SVGAGI. Trimming took 6 bases from V and 5 from J, leaving 19 bases between them. The CDR3 is made up of 15 amino acids. Seattle patients were enrolled during active infection and followed longitudinally.

The TCR was taken from a man in his sixties with COVID-19, enrolled during active disease. The rearrangement joins TRBV6-5 to TRBJ2-5; tentatively, D is TRBD2 (7 bases). The specimen sequenced was peripheral blood. The CDR3 sequence: CASSSWGGAEETQYF. The CDR3 nucleotides are TGTGCCAGCAGCTCTTGGGGGGGCGCGGAGGAGACCCAGTACTTC.